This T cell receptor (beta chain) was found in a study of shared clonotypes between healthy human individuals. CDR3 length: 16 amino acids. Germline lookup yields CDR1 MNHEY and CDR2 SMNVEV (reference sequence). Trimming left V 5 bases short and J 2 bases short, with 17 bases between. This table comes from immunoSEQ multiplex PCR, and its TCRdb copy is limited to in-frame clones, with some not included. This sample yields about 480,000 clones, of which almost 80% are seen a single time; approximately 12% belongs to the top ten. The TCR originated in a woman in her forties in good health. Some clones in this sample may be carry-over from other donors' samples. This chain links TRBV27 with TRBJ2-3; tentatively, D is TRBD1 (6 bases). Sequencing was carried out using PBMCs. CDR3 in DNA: TGTGCCAGCAGTGATTTTCCGGGACAAAACACAGATACGCAGTATTTT. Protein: CASSDFPGQNTDTQYF.